These 14 T cell receptor beta chains originate from one sample sequenced in a study of cytomegalovirus exposure and HLA in healthy donors. 60 Vbeta and 13 Jbeta primers were used in PCR. Sequenced by immunoSEQ multiplex PCR; TCRdb stores in-frame clones only, minus some. Of 100,000 or so clones listed, around 76% are singletons. The sample comprised PBMCs. These receptors were obtained from a woman in her fifties or sixties in good health and CMV-seropositive.

The chain uses TRBV5-4 and TRBJ2-7; no reliable D call. In germline, CDR1 is SGHNT, CDR2 YYREEE (reference sequence). The CDR3 length is 15 residues. V was cut by 0 bases and J by 2 bases, with 12 bases left in between. As DNA, the CDR3 is TGTGCCAGCAGCTTGGAGCCAGCGAGTGCCTACGAGCAGTACTTC. Translating it yields CASSLEPASAYEQYF.

This chain links TRBV6-1 with TRBJ1-4; 8 positions match TRBD1. Germline trimming cut 6 bases from V and 5 bases from J; bases unmatched to any gene: 8. Germline V CDR1 and CDR2: MNHNS, SASEGT. The CDR3 is 15 amino acids. The CDR3 DNA sequence: TGTGCCAGCAGACCCGCCGGGACAGGCAATGAAAAACTGTTTTTT. This translates into CASRPAGTGNEKLFF.

The genes are TRBV5-1 and TRBJ1-5; TRBD1 matches 7 bases. With V trimmed by 4 bases and J by 4 bases, 8 bases remained unmatched. The CDR3 is made up of 15 amino acids. CDR1 is SGHRS, CDR2 YFSETQ, per germline. CDR3 loop: CASSRTGDQNQPQHF. Here the CDR3 DNA reads TGCGCCAGCAGCCGGACAGGCGATCAGAATCAGCCCCAGCATTTT.

V and J are TRBV7-9 and TRBJ1-6, with D perhaps TRBD1 (5 bases). Germline CDR1 SEHNR, CDR2 FQNEAQ (reference sequence). The CDR3 extends over 14 amino acids. The V end was cut by 8 bases, the J end by 7 bases, with 15 bases between. The CDR3 loop is CASSIGGENSPLHF. The CDR3 coding sequence is TGTGCCAGCTCTATTGGGGGGGAGAATTCACCCCTCCACTTT.

This chain connects TRBV27 to TRBJ2-5; D is ambiguous. Matching the DNA end better, TRBJ2-7 makes the J call doubtful. This CDR3 contains 13 residues. Germline V lookup: CDR1 MNHEY, CDR2 SMNVEV (reference sequence). The CDR3 region has the DNA TGTGCCAGCAGTCTAGGTATAGGCTACGAGCAGTACTTC. Its translation: CASSLGIGYEQYF.

The chain uses TRBV5-1 and TRBJ1-1, with TRBD1 as a possible D gene (6 bases). The V gene lost 0 bases and the J gene lost 5 bases, with 14 bases spanning the gap. Germline V lookup: CDR1 SGHRS, CDR2 YFSETQ. The CDR3 consists of 15 residues. The CDR3 is CASSLAQGRGTEAFF. The CDR3 coding sequence is TGCGCCAGCAGCTTGGCCCAGGGGAGGGGTACTGAAGCTTTCTTT. Combining the CDR3 with reference TRBV5-1 and TRBJ1-1 gives the whole variable domain KAGVTQTPRYLIKTRGQQVTLSCSPISGHRSVSWYQQTPGQGLQFLFEYFSETQRNKGNFPGRFSGRQFSNSRSEMNVSTLELGDSALYLCASSLAQGRGTEAFFGQGTRLTVV.

This clone was recorded once. This sequence joins TRBV19 and TRBJ1-1, with 7 bases lining up with TRBD1. Germline CDR1 and CDR2: LNHDA and SQIVND (reference sequence). This CDR3 contains 14 residues. Losses at the gene ends were 3 bases for V and 4 bases for J; bases not matched to a gene: 5. The CDR3 reads CASSIDYRGTEAFF. CDR3 nucleotide sequence: TGTGCCAGTAGTATCGACTACAGGGGCACTGAAGCTTTCTTT.

CDR3 coding DNA: TGTGCCAGCAGTGAACTCCTCCGGAACACCGGGGAGCTGTTTTTT. Its translation is CASSELLRNTGELFF. The chain recombines TRBV2 with TRBJ2-2, with D unclear. V lost 2 bases to trimming and J lost 1 base, with 8 bases between them. Germline loops: CDR1 SNHLY, CDR2 FYNNEI. This CDR3 is 15 amino acids long.

V usage is TRBV4-2 and J usage is TRBJ1-5, with D possibly matching TRBD1 (5 bases). V was clipped by 4 bases and J by 5 bases, with 15 bases between them. Germline loops: CDR1 LGHNA, CDR2 YNFKEQ. The CDR3 contains 15 residues. The CDR3 protein is CASSPFSGFDQPQHF. CDR3 bases: TGTGCCAGCAGCCCCTTTTCAGGGTTTGATCAGCCCCAGCATTTT.

In this sample, this clone turned up a few times. The V and J genes are TRBV7-9 and TRBJ1-2; D not resolved. V lost 7 bases to trimming and J lost 2 bases, with 11 bases between them. Germline V lookup: CDR1 SEHNR, CDR2 FQNEAQ (reference sequence). The CDR3 totals 13 residues. The CDR3 here is CASTVSLNYGYTF. The DNA for the CDR3 is TGTGCCAGCACCGTTAGCCTAAACTATGGCTACACCTTC.

The chain joins TRBV30 to TRBJ2-7; 7 bases match TRBD1. Germline assignment: CDR1 GTSNPN and CDR2 SVGIG (reference sequence). After removal of 2 bases from V and 2 bases from J, the junction contained 6 bases not matched to a gene. CDR3 size: 14 residues. The CDR3: CAWSRGQGAYEQYF. DNA for the CDR3: TGTGCCTGGAGTAGGGGGCAAGGGGCCTACGAGCAGTACTTC.

The V gene is TRBV6-6, the J gene TRBJ1-1, with D maybe TRBD1 (5 bases). The CDR3 spans 15 residues. V was shortened by 0 bases and J by 3 bases, with 11 bases between the two germline ends. Germline V lookup: CDR1 MNHNY, CDR2 SVGAGI (reference sequence). In nucleotides, the CDR3 is TGTGCCAGCAGTTACTCGCCAGGGAGGGACACTGAAGCTTTCTTT. It is translated as CASSYSPGRDTEAFF.

This clone was seen a few times. The chain joins TRBV2 to TRBJ1-2; 9 nucleotides agree with TRBD1. CDR1 is SNHLY, CDR2 FYNNEI, per germline. CDR3 size: 12 residues. Trimming took 10 bases from V and 4 from J; bases not matched to a gene: 4. The CDR3 bases are TGTGCCACTCGGGACAGGGCCTATGGCTACACCTTC. It encodes CATRDRAYGYTF.

This chain joins TRBV7-9 and TRBJ1-1, with TRBD1 identical over 8 bases. After removal of 3 bases from V and 11 bases from J, the junction contained 5 bases not matched to a gene. The CDR3 is made up of 12 amino acids. CDR1 is SEHNR, CDR2 FQNEAQ, per germline (reference sequence). CDR3 DNA: TGTGCCAGCAGCTTGCCGACAGGGGAGGCTTTCTTT. This codes for CASSLPTGEAFF.